This T cell receptor beta chain was obtained from a study of T cells in localized non-small cell lung cancer. As to this clone: Its antigen is unknown.

Generated by immunoSEQ multiplex PCR, the TCRdb table keeps only in-frame clones and is missing some. Of about 26,000 clones detected, about 85% appear once; the ten largest clones hold around 15%. CDR1 SEHNR and CDR2 FQNEAQ come from the germline V gene (reference sequence). CDR3 length: 16 residues. V was clipped by 5 bases and J by 5 bases; unmatched bases: 8. Study-wide results and limits: Maximal T cell clonality occurred in uninvolved adjacent lung, with tumor ranking below it. Only one tumor region went through sequencing, so heterogeneity may still be there.

The source material was peripheral blood, sampled before any cancer treatment. The origin of this receptor is a female donor at least 60 years old with stage II squamous cell lung carcinoma. This chain uses TRBV7-9 with TRBJ2-5; 13 bases match TRBD2. This chain's CDR3 is CASSETSGGAWETQYF. CDR3 sequence (DNA): TGTGCCAGCAGCGAAACTAGCGGGGGGGCATGGGAGACCCAGTACTTC.